This T cell receptor (beta chain) comes out of a study of blood T cell repertoires in COVID-19. Study-level information: Sites across the United States, Italy and Spain contributed samples from acute and convalescent COVID-19. The analysed material was cDNA or gDNA that came from T cells, B-cell-depleted T cells, or PBMCs.

In the authors' workflow: Reference gene primer amplification yielded estimated nucleated cell counts. Repertoires were generated with immunoSEQ multiplex PCR, while TCRdb's copy carries only in-frame clones and drops some. V and J calls plus clone size are reproduced from that table; the DNA served to infer D and trimming. Of around 95,000 clones listed, approximately 89% are singletons. This CDR3 region has 13 residues. Germline CDR1 reads LNHDA; CDR2 reads SQIVND (reference sequence). V lost 8 bases, J lost 0 bases, and 3 bases stayed unmatched. The chain employs TRBV19 and TRBJ1-1; 7 bases agree with TRBD1. Sequencing was performed on peripheral blood. This clonotype was sampled from a man aged 50-60 years with active COVID-19. The CDR3 region is CASGDRLNTEAFF. The CDR3 DNA reads as TGTGCCAGTGGGGACAGACTGAACACTGAAGCTTTCTTT. Looking up the rest from reference TRBV19 and TRBJ1-1 gives the full variable domain: DGGITQSPKYLFRKEGQNVTLSCEQNLNHDAMYWYRQDPGQGLRLIYYSQIVNDFQKGDIAEGYSVSREKKESFPLTVTSAQKNPTAFYLCASGDRLNTEAFFGQGTRLTVV.